One T cell receptor (beta chain) is described in this entry. This entry is derived from a study of cytomegalovirus exposure and HLA in healthy donors. Primers included in the PCR were 60 Vbeta and 13 Jbeta primers. The table came from immunoSEQ multiplex PCR; TCRdb's copy has only in-frame clones and leaves some out. The data contain hundreds of thousands of clones, over 70% of them singletons. The CDR3 covers 16 residues. Trimming at V came to 0 bases and at J to 6 bases, leaving 10 bases not matched to a gene. Germline V gene lookup returns CDR1 SGHRS and CDR2 YFSETQ. Sequences were obtained from PBMCs. This clonotype was sampled from a woman aged 55-70 years in good health and CMV-seropositive. The V gene is TRBV5-1, the J gene TRBJ2-7, with 9 bases matching TRBD2. CDR3 protein: CASSLVASGIQGEQYF. DNA for the CDR3: TGCGCCAGCAGCTTGGTAGCTAGCGGGATTCAGGGCGAGCAGTACTTC. Full variable domain (remainder filled in from reference TRBV5-1 and TRBJ2-7): KAGVTQTPRYLIKTRGQQVTLSCSPISGHRSVSWYQQTPGQGLQFLFEYFSETQRNKGNFPGRFSGRQFSNSRSEMNVSTLELGDSALYLCASSLVASGIQGEQYFGPGTRLTVT.